One sample yielded the 31 T cell receptor beta chains listed below, sequenced in a study of response to subunit inactivated influenza vaccine. TCRdb used MiXCR to reprocess the RT-PCR reads, holding one entry per CDR3 protein. The table shows more than 450,000 distinct CDR3 sequences, with about 11% occurring only once. The same data also went into a second study, on T cells expressing NK-cell markers. As reported in that work: A 5'RACE template switching approach incorporating UMIs was used to make TCR beta cDNA.

The sample consisted of PBMCs from blood, taken on the day of vaccination. The receptor set was obtained from a man aged 50 to 59 who received an inactivated influenza vaccine.

This chain connects TRBV10-3 to TRBJ2-7; D gene uncertain. CDR3 length equals 12 residues. V was shortened by 6 bases and J by 7 bases, with 13 bases between the two germline ends. Germline values: CDR1 ENHRY, CDR2 SYGVKD. The CDR3 DNA is TGTGCCATCAGCCCCCGAGGTGGAGAGCAGTACTTC. Translation gives CAISPRGGEQYF.

V and J are TRBV11-2 and TRBJ2-7, with D perhaps matching TRBD2 (5 bases). This CDR3 spans 15 amino acids. Germline CDR1 and CDR2: SGHAT and FQNNGV. Trimming stripped 1 base from V and 6 bases from J, with 16 bases between. The CDR3 DNA reads TGTGCCAGCAGCTTAGTACTAGAACCATCTGTCGAGCAGTACTTC. It specifies CASSLVLEPSVEQYF.

The chain employs TRBV15 and TRBJ2-3; TRBD2 matches at 7 bases. Trimming at V came to 0 bases and at J to 2 bases, leaving 8 bases not matched to a gene. The length of the CDR3 is 17 residues. Germline loops: CDR1 LNHNV, CDR2 YYDKDF (reference sequence). The CDR3 reads CATSRELGRGYTDTQYF. The CDR3 DNA follows: TGTGCCACCAGCAGAGAATTAGGGCGGGGGTACACAGATACGCAGTATTTT.

This chain connects TRBV7-2 to TRBJ2-3; D unresolved. Germline V gene sequence: CDR1 SGHTA, CDR2 FQGNSA. This CDR3 region has 15 residues. Trimming removed 5 bases at V and 5 bases at J, with 17 bases between. DNA for the CDR3: TGTGCCAGCAGCCCCAGCCGAGTTTCTATAGATACGCAGTATTTT. Protein product: CASSPSRVSIDTQYF.

At least ten counts were recorded for this clonotype. The chain has TRBV20-1 and TRBJ2-3, with 13 bases aligning to TRBD2. This CDR3 contains 20 residues. CDR1 DFQATT and CDR2 SNEGSKA come from the germline V gene (reference sequence). With V trimmed by 0 bases and J by 4 bases, 16 bases remained unmatched. CDR3 in amino acids: CSARDWTSGSRGSIADTQYF. DNA of the CDR3: TGCAGTGCTAGAGATTGGACTAGCGGGAGTCGGGGTTCGATCGCAGATACGCAGTATTTT.

This clonotype has only a few counts. The J gene is TRBJ2-2, the V gene TRBV24-1; perhaps TRBD2 as D (5 bases). Germline CDR1 and CDR2: KGHDR and SFDVKD. V lost 4 bases and J lost 8, with 10 bases in between. CDR3 length: 13 amino acids. CDR3: CATSEWTGGELFF. CDR3 in DNA: TGTGCCACCAGTGAGTGGACTGGAGGGGAGCTGTTTTTT.

The genes are TRBV29-1 and TRBJ2-3; a weak D match, TRBD1 (6 bases). Deletions cut 6 bases from V and 2 bases from J, with 9 bases between. This CDR3 is 12 amino acids long. Germline-derived CDR1 and CDR2 are SQVTM and ANQGSEA. CDR3 in amino acids: CSVQGYTDTQYF. For the CDR3, the DNA is TGCAGCGTCCAGGGGTACACAGATACGCAGTATTTT.

The chain combines TRBV9 with TRBJ2-7; 10 bases map to TRBD1. The CDR3 has 14 residues. Trimming at V came to 0 bases and at J to 4 bases, leaving 1 base not matched to a gene. The germline gives CDR1 SGDLS, CDR2 YYNGEE. CDR3 sequence: CASSVAGQGYEQYF. DNA of the CDR3: TGTGCCAGCAGCGTAGCGGGACAGGGGTACGAGCAGTACTTC. Together with reference TRBV9 and TRBJ2-7, the CDR3 gives the full variable domain: DSGVTQTPKHLITATGQRVTLRCSPRSGDLSVYWYQQSLDQGLQFLIQYYNGEERAKGNILERFSAQQFPDLHSELNLSSLELGDSALYFCASSVAGQGYEQYFGPGTRLTVT.

The CDR3 is CASSRSGGAGGQETQYF. Here the CDR3 DNA reads TGTGCCAGCAGCCGATCCGGTGGAGCGGGGGGGCAAGAGACCCAGTACTTC. The gene calls are TRBV6-1 and TRBJ2-5; 10 nucleotides agree with TRBD2. After removal of 6 bases from V and 2 bases from J, the junction contained 12 bases not matched to a gene. CDR3 length equals 17 residues. Germline CDR1 is MNHNS and CDR2 is SASEGT.

The genes are TRBV28 and TRBJ2-2; D not certain. Germline V gives CDR1 MDHEN, CDR2 SYDVKM. CDR3 length: 13 residues. The V and J ends lost 10 bases and 0 bases respectively, with 9 bases between them. CDR3 sequence: CATSPTNTGELFF. The CDR3 coding sequence is TGTGCCACCTCACCCACGAACACCGGGGAGCTGTTTTTT.

This clonotype has more than one count but fewer than ten. The rearrangement links TRBV7-9 to TRBJ1-2; D is uncertain. The CDR3 has 13 residues. V was trimmed by 3 bases and J by 6 bases, leaving 11 bases between them. Germline CDR1 reads SEHNR; CDR2 reads FQNEAQ (reference sequence). The CDR3 protein is CASSLSPLDGYTF. The DNA of the CDR3 is TGTGCCAGCAGCTTGTCGCCTTTGGATGGCTACACCTTC.

This clonotype was seen only a few times. The chain recombines TRBV6-1 with TRBJ2-1; 8 nucleotides align to TRBD2. J was trimmed by 4 bases and V by 6 bases; bases with no gene match: 11. Germline V CDR1 and CDR2: MNHNS, SASEGT. The CDR3 loop spans 16 amino acids. The CDR3 protein is CASRTTPGLGYNEQFF. In nucleotides, the CDR3 is TGTGCCAGCAGAACAACTCCGGGACTAGGGTACAATGAGCAGTTCTTC.

This clonotype was seen a handful of times. This chain joins TRBV3-1 and TRBJ2-7, with no clear D. This CDR3 contains 13 residues. Trimming cost V 1 base and J 4 bases, with 8 bases left between them. Germline CDR1 is LGHDT and CDR2 is YNNKEL (reference sequence). The CDR3 region has the DNA TGTGCCAGCAGCCAAGTAAGTGGGTACGAGCAGTACTTC. This gives the protein CASSQVSGYEQYF.

The chain is built from TRBV14 and TRBJ2-1; D may be TRBD2 (6 bases). Germline CDR1 and CDR2: SGHDN and FVKESK. Trimming pared 1 base from V and 3 bases from J, leaving 13 bases between. This CDR3 region has 16 residues. CDR3 region: CASSQVYSGYYNEQFF. The DNA of the CDR3 is TGTGCCAGCAGCCAAGTCTATAGCGGTTACTACAATGAGCAGTTCTTC. The variable domain in full, completed from reference TRBV14 and TRBJ2-1, reads EAGVTQFPSHSVIEKGQTVTLRCDPISGHDNLYWYRRVMGKEIKFLLHFVKESKQDESGMPNNRFLAERTGGTYSTLKVQPAELEDSGVYFCASSQVYSGYYNEQFFGPGTRLTVL.

V gene TRBV20-1 combines with J gene TRBJ2-1; possibly TRBD1 for D (6 bases). The CDR3 totals 13 residues. V lost 1 base, J lost 4 bases, and 8 bases lay in between. Germline CDR1 reads DFQATT; CDR2 reads SNEGSKA (reference sequence). In nucleotides, the CDR3 is TGCAGTGCTAGAGGACAGGCTTACAATGAGCAGTTCTTC. Translation: CSARGQAYNEQFF.

This clonotype was seen more than once but under ten times. V and J are TRBV12-3 or TRBV12-4 and TRBJ2-3, with 10 positions matching TRBD2. V lost 3 bases and J lost 10; bases outside the gene matches: 13. The CDR3 contains 16 residues. In nucleotides, the CDR3 is TGTGCCAGCAGTTTGGAGGAATTAGCGGGGGGCGGTGCGCAGTATTTT. Translated: CASSLEELAGGGAQYF.

This clonotype turned up a few times. The chain couples TRBV30 to TRBJ2-5; weak D call: TRBD1 (5 bases). V lost 4 bases and J 2 bases, leaving 8 bases between the germline ends. The CDR3 contains 12 residues. Germline CDR1 and CDR2: GTSNPN and SVGIG (reference sequence). The CDR3 protein is CAWKGWQETQYF. In DNA form, the CDR3 reads TGTGCCTGGAAGGGGTGGCAAGAGACCCAGTACTTC.

This clonotype showed up just a few times. The rearrangement joins TRBV20-1 to TRBJ1-2; TRBD1 aligns across 9 bases. The germline V gene encodes CDR1 DFQATT and CDR2 SNEGSKA (reference sequence). Trimming cost V 5 bases and J 13 bases; bases outside gene matches: 11. The CDR3 has 12 amino acids. CDR3 in DNA: TGCAGTGCTCGAAGGGACAGGGCACTCTCCACCTTC. Its translation is CSARRDRALSTF.

The rearrangement links TRBV9 to TRBJ2-1, with D tentatively TRBD1 or TRBD2 (5 bases each). Deletions cut 0 bases from V and 4 bases from J, with 8 bases between. Germline CDR1 SGDLS, CDR2 YYNGEE. CDR3 length: 14 amino acids. CDR3 sequence (DNA): TGTGCCAGCAGCGTAGGGGACCCATACAATGAGCAGTTCTTC. Translating gives CASSVGDPYNEQFF. Combining the CDR3 with reference TRBV9 and TRBJ2-1 gives the whole variable domain DSGVTQTPKHLITATGQRVTLRCSPRSGDLSVYWYQQSLDQGLQFLIQYYNGEERAKGNILERFSAQQFPDLHSELNLSSLELGDSALYFCASSVGDPYNEQFFGPGTRLTVL.

This clonotype was detected a few times. The J gene is TRBJ2-7, the V gene TRBV5-5; 8 bases align to TRBD2. Trimming cost V 4 bases and J 3 bases; bases outside gene matches: 3. The CDR3 runs 13 residues. Germline V gene data show CDR1 as SGHKS and CDR2 as YYEKEE (reference sequence). The CDR3 sequence is CASSRTSSYEQYF. CDR3 coding DNA: TGTGCCAGCAGCCGGACTAGCAGCTACGAGCAGTACTTC.

This chain links TRBV5-1 with TRBJ2-3; TRBD2 aligns across 8 bases. The CDR3 consists of 19 residues. Germline trimming cut 0 bases from V and 2 bases from J; bases unmatched to any gene: 14. Germline CDR1 is SGHRS and CDR2 is YFSETQ. The CDR3 nucleotides read TGCGCCAGCAGCTTGGTCGGATCTCCGGAGCGGGGGACCACAGATACGCAGTATTTT. Residues: CASSLVGSPERGTTDTQYF.

Ten or more counts support this clonotype. In DNA, the CDR3 is TGTGCCAGCAGCGTAGTGCGGGTTAGCGGAGTCAATGAGCAGTTCTTC. It specifies CASSVVRVSGVNEQFF. V usage is TRBV9 and J usage is TRBJ2-1; D is possibly TRBD2 (6 bases). V shed 0 bases and J shed 6 bases, with 16 bases lying between them. The CDR3 consists of 16 residues. CDR1 and CDR2 from the germline V gene are SGDLS and YYNGEE.

This clonotype showed up many times. The chain joins TRBV9 to TRBJ2-2, with unresolved D. From germline, CDR1 is SGDLS and CDR2 YYNGEE. The CDR3 length is 14 residues. Trimming cost V 4 bases and J 5 bases, with 12 bases left between them. The CDR3, as DNA: TGTGCCAGCAGCCCTATCGCCGGAACCGGGGAGCTGTTTTTT. It specifies CASSPIAGTGELFF.

This clonotype was detected ten times or more. V and J are TRBV7-8 and TRBJ1-5; possibly TRBD1 for D (6 bases). Germline V gene data show CDR1 as SGHVS and CDR2 as FQNEAQ. The CDR3 contains 17 residues. The ends were cut back, 5 bases at V and 5 bases at J, with 22 bases in the middle. In DNA, the CDR3 is TGTGCCAGCAGCCCAGGGTTCGTTGGGCAGGGGTATCAGCCCCAGCATTTT. Translation gives CASSPGFVGQGYQPQHF.

This clonotype has ten or more counts. The chain employs TRBV5-5 and TRBJ2-7, with a weak D call TRBD1 (6 bases). V dropped 5 bases and J dropped 4 bases, with 10 bases sitting between them. This CDR3 contains 12 residues. Per germline, CDR1 SGHKS and CDR2 YYEKEE (reference sequence). CDR3 in DNA: TGTGCCAGCAGTAAGGACAGTTACGAGCAGTACTTC. Translated: CASSKDSYEQYF.

This clonotype has only a few counts. The chain employs TRBV28 and TRBJ2-7, with 9 bases fitting TRBD1. The CDR3 loop spans 14 amino acids. Germline V lookup: CDR1 MDHEN, CDR2 SYDVKM. Trimming took 6 bases from V and 5 from J; bases not matched to a gene: 8. The CDR3 sequence is CASSVQGAIDEQYF. In nucleotides, the CDR3 is TGTGCCAGCAGCGTACAGGGGGCTATCGACGAGCAGTACTTC.

The chain combines TRBV20-1 with TRBJ2-7; D might be TRBD1 (6 bases). This CDR3 spans 14 amino acids. The V gene lost 3 bases and the J gene lost 6 bases, with 18 bases spanning the gap. The germline V gene has CDR1 DFQATT and CDR2 SNEGSKA (reference sequence). CDR3 loop: CSASQTGLAGEQYF. The DNA of the CDR3 is TGCAGTGCTAGCCAAACAGGGTTGGCAGGCGAGCAGTACTTC.

This chain connects TRBV20-1 to TRBJ1-5, with TRBD1 matching 8 bases. The V gene end was trimmed by 4 bases and the J gene end by 3 bases; junction bases not matched to a gene: 5. This CDR3 has 14 residues. CDR1 and CDR2 from the germline V gene are DFQATT and SNEGSKA (reference sequence). The CDR3 coding sequence is TGCAGTGCTACACCGGGACAGGTCAATCAGCCCCAGCATTTT. This codes for CSATPGQVNQPQHF.

This clonotype was seen more than once but under ten times. The chain links TRBV7-9 to TRBJ1-2; 10 nucleotides agree with TRBD1. The V gene end was trimmed by 2 bases and the J gene end by 8 bases; junction bases not matched to a gene: 8. CDR1 is SEHNR, CDR2 FQNEAQ, per germline (reference sequence). The CDR3 loop spans 15 amino acids. The CDR3 bases are TGTGCCAGCAGCTTATCACCGGGACAGGGGAACGGCTACACCTTC. This codes for CASSLSPGQGNGYTF.

This clonotype was observed a few times. The genes are TRBV5-1 and TRBJ2-5, with 12 nucleotides matching TRBD2. Germline loops: CDR1 SGHRS, CDR2 YFSETQ. The CDR3 contains 16 residues. V lost 4 bases, J lost 3 bases, and 7 bases stayed unmatched. CDR3 sequence: CASSTSTSGRKETQYF. The CDR3 nucleotides are TGCGCCAGCAGCACTTCGACTAGCGGGAGAAAAGAGACCCAGTACTTC.

This chain connects TRBV12-3 or TRBV12-4 to TRBJ1-2, with 8 bases fitting TRBD1. There are 15 residues in the CDR3. With V trimmed by 5 bases and J by 7 bases, 12 bases remained unmatched. The CDR3: CASSRAGQGLIGYTF. The CDR3 DNA follows: TGTGCCAGCAGTCGAGCCGGACAGGGACTTATTGGCTACACCTTC.